This TCR beta chain was obtained from a study of blood T cells in healthy people across ages. Sample-barcoded 5' priming and a J-beta primer mix drove a second PCR of about 7 to 11 cycles. Each single sample gave us at least 2.5 million CDR3-containing paired-end reads. Each CDR3 protein gets one entry after TCRdb re-called the 5' RACE reads with MiXCR. The table has roughly 2 million distinct CDR3 sequences, approximately 50% seen once; the top ten hold 2.1%. The specimen sequenced was blood. This clonotype was obtained from a woman between 40 and 55 years old in good health.

The CDR3 DNA sequence: TGTGCCAGCAGTTTAAGCGGCAGGGAGAGGGATACGCAGTATTTT. Encoded protein: CASSLSGRERDTQYF. The gene calls are TRBV12-3 or TRBV12-4 and TRBJ2-3; D may be TRBD1 or TRBD2 (5 bases each). Trimming stripped 2 bases from V and 6 bases from J, with 15 bases between. The CDR3 sequence is 15 residues long.